This passage covers 5 T cell receptor beta chains from one sample sequenced in a study of OX40 agonist ivuxolimab in advanced cancers. Assay: immunoSEQ multiplex PCR; the TCRdb copy retains only in-frame clones and omits some. The sample has 75,000 to 90,000 clones, under 95% seen once. The source was CD4+ or CD8+ T cells sorted from blood, collected in a trial of the OX40 agonist ivuxolimab. The receptor source for this set is an adult with an advanced solid tumor such as melanoma, head and neck, liver or kidney cancer.

The chain has TRBV19 and TRBJ2-1; D ambiguous. The CDR3 is 13 residues long. Germline V lookup: CDR1 LNHDA, CDR2 SQIVND (reference sequence). V lost 5 bases and J 4 bases, leaving 9 bases between the germline ends. This CDR3 reads CASSVWAYNEQFF. DNA of the CDR3: TGTGCCAGTAGTGTGTGGGCGTACAATGAGCAGTTCTTC.

The CDR3: CASHFSGGSGYNEQFF. The CDR3 DNA follows: TGTGCCAGCCATTTCTCGGGAGGATCCGGATACAATGAGCAGTTCTTC. The V gene is TRBV27, the J gene TRBJ2-1, with TRBD2 matching over 7 bases. Germline CDR1 reads MNHEY; CDR2 reads SMNVEV (reference sequence). V was clipped by 8 bases and J by 4 bases; unmatched bases: 14. This CDR3 contains 16 residues.

This chain links TRBV6-5 with TRBJ2-7; a weak D match, TRBD1 (6 bases). The V gene lost 5 bases and the J gene lost 4 bases, with 18 bases spanning the gap. Germline CDR1 MNHEY, CDR2 SVGAGI. The CDR3 has 15 residues. CDR3 amino acids: CASSNTGWIGYEQYF. The CDR3 nucleotides read TGTGCCAGCAGTAATACAGGGTGGATAGGTTACGAGCAGTACTTC.

The genes are TRBV30 and TRBJ2-2; 7 bases agree with TRBD2. The length of the CDR3 is 13 residues. J was trimmed by 7 bases and V by 5 bases; bases with no gene match: 7. CDR1 and CDR2 from the germline V gene are GTSNPN and SVGIG (reference sequence). The CDR3 reads CAWAIKRDGELFF. The CDR3 DNA sequence: TGTGCCTGGGCTATCAAGCGGGACGGGGAGCTGTTTTTT.

The chain has TRBV28 and TRBJ2-7; the match to TRBD1 covers 9 bases. The ends lost 6 bases at V and 3 bases at J; junction bases unmatched: 15. This CDR3 is built from 17 residues. Germline V lookup: CDR1 MDHEN, CDR2 SYDVKM. The CDR3 is CASSPGTGKKKFYEQYV. CDR3 nucleotide sequence: TGTGCCAGCAGCCCGGGGACAGGGAAAAAGAAATTCTACGAGCAGTACGTC.